The 5 T cell receptor beta chains given below trace back to one sample, sequenced in a study of blood T cell repertoires in COVID-19 (dated by TCRdb to the early 2020s). The library was obtained by the immunoSEQ multiplex PCR assay. TCRdb holds this immuneACCESS table with in-frame rearrangements only. Some clones are missing; in checked studies, unresolved V genes explain under half, and the rest has no known cause. This sample has some 65,000 clones in its table, and 74% of those were observed once. The leading ten clones occupy roughly 30% of the sample. The sequenced material came from peripheral blood. The receptor source for this set is a woman older than 75 with acute or convalescent COVID-19.

The J gene is TRBJ1-2, the V gene TRBV9; 10 bases align to TRBD1. Germline V CDR1 and CDR2: SGDLS, YYNGEE. This CDR3 contains 16 residues. The ends lost 0 bases at V and 5 bases at J; junction bases unmatched: 7. The CDR3 DNA is TGTGCCAGCAGCGTAGGGACGGGGGACAGGGGATATGGCTACACCTTC. Translated, it gives CASSVGTGDRGYGYTF.

The chain recombines TRBV4-3 with TRBJ1-1; possible D gene TRBD1, 5 bases. Trimming removed 5 bases from V and 8 bases from J, with 15 bases in between. Germline V lookup: CDR1 LGHNA, CDR2 YSLEER. The CDR3 covers 13 residues. The CDR3 coding sequence is TGCGCCAGCAGCGACGAGCCCCAGGGCGAAGCTTTCTTT. Translation gives CASSDEPQGEAFF.

This chain connects TRBV14 to TRBJ2-5; 7 bases line up with TRBD2. Unmatched junction bases numbered 8, after V lost 0 bases and J lost 7 bases. The germline V gene encodes CDR1 SGHDN and CDR2 FVKESK. The CDR3 consists of 15 residues. The CDR3 DNA reads TGTGCCAGCAGCCAAGAATACGGTGGACTAGTGACCCAGTACTTC. The encoded protein is CASSQEYGGLVTQYF. Filled out from reference TRBV14 and TRBJ2-5, the complete variable domain reads EAGVTQFPSHSVIEKGQTVTLRCDPISGHDNLYWYRRVMGKEIKFLLHFVKESKQDESGMPNNRFLAERTGGTYSTLKVQPAELEDSGVYFCASSQEYGGLVTQYFGPGTRLLVL.

V gene TRBV19 combines with J gene TRBJ1-4, with TRBD1 matching over 7 bases. CDR3 length: 14 amino acids. CDR1 and CDR2 (germline): LNHDA, SQIVND (reference sequence). J lost 7 bases, V lost 9 bases, and 11 bases had no gene match. The CDR3 protein is CASRETRGREKLFF. CDR3 sequence (DNA): TGTGCCAGCCGTGAGACTAGGGGGCGTGAAAAACTGTTTTTT.

The V call is TRBV2, the J call TRBJ2-2; D is uncertain. Germline V gene data show CDR1 as SNHLY and CDR2 as FYNNEI. This CDR3 is 14 amino acids long. With 2 bases removed from V and 2 bases from J, the gap between germline ends came to 6 bases. CDR3 protein: CASSEFRNTGELFF. In DNA form, the CDR3 reads TGTGCCAGCAGTGAATTTAGAAACACCGGGGAGCTGTTTTTT. The full variable domain, its missing parts supplied by reference TRBV2 and TRBJ2-2, is EPEVTQTPSHQVTQMGQEVILRCVPISNHLYFYWYRQILGQKVEFLVSFYNNEISEKSEIFDDQFSVERPDGSNFTLKIRSTKLEDSAMYFCASSEFRNTGELFFGEGSRLTVL.